This is a list of T cell receptor beta chains from one sample in a study of human CD8 memory T cell subsets. TCRdb reworked the 5' RACE reads into one entry per CDR3 protein, no DNA. The sample includes 9,000 to 15,000 distinct CDR3 sequences. Sequencing used CD8+ T cells from PBMCs. The source of these receptors is a human donor in good health. Both conserved end residues are part of each CDR3. A clone size is listed for some rows: how often the clone was seen (once, few, many), or a class if it is expanded.

TRBJ2-1	NA	TRBV20-1	CSAKRDFYNEQFF
TRBJ2-7	NA	TRBV12-3/TRBV12-4	CASRTTGGEQYF
TRBJ2-7	NA	TRBV27	CASSFRDSGLYEQYF
TRBJ1-4	NA	TRBV20-1	CSAPPTDSNEKLFF
TRBJ1-2	NA	TRBV7-9	CASSPASNYGYTF
TRBJ2-3	NA	TRBV7-8	CASSLNEGSTDTQYF
TRBJ2-1	NA	TRBV6-2/TRBV6-3	CASTADRGWYNEQFF
TRBJ2-5	NA	TRBV28	CASSFTTLPRADRGSETQYF
TRBJ2-1	NA	TRBV5-6	CASSPTGGMNEQFF
TRBJ2-7	NA	TRBV3-1	CASSHPRRGEQYF
TRBJ1-2	NA	TRBV7-6	CASSPGGQQNIYGYTF
TRBJ2-1	NA	TRBV20-1	CSARHPLAGEYNEQFF
TRBJ1-5	NA	TRBV27	CASSLYQSENQPQHF
TRBJ1-1	NA	TRBV5-6	CASSAWTGLGSTEAFF
TRBJ2-2	NA	TRBV9	CASSPLSTETGELFF
TRBJ1-5	NA	TRBV27	CASSWSGDGQPQHF
TRBJ1-2	medium-sized	TRBV25-1	CASTGRFGWGYTF
TRBJ2-1	NA	TRBV4-3	CASSQVQNNEQFF
TRBJ2-1	NA	TRBV30	CAWSAGLYNEQFF
TRBJ2-2	NA	TRBV19	CASSQGLLNTGELFF
TRBJ1-1	NA	TRBV5-1	CASSGGTEAFF
TRBJ1-2	NA	TRBV4-3	CASSQFGTHGYTF
TRBJ1-5	NA	TRBV10-3	CAIWAGEGQPQHF
TRBJ2-1	NA	TRBV5-1	CASSLGELAGFLNEQFF
TRBJ2-7	NA	TRBV29-1	CSVGGQGGEQYF
TRBJ1-6	NA	TRBV4-2	CASSQESLGQGTGNSPLHF
TRBJ2-7	NA	TRBV29-1	CSVGGDFPGYEQYF
TRBJ1-2	NA	TRBV6-2/TRBV6-3	CASRTVYGYTF
TRBJ2-7	NA	TRBV7-6	CASSLGASGNYEQYF
TRBJ1-1	NA	TRBV20-1	CTSPGLGTEAFF
TRBJ2-1	NA	TRBV4-3	CASSQDRTGGNEQFF
TRBJ2-7	NA	TRBV7-6	CASSLGQDHSYEQYF
TRBJ2-2	NA	TRBV5-5	CASSLDGPNTGELFF